This entry describes one T cell receptor beta chain. The germline V gene has CDR1 SGHVS and CDR2 FNYEAQ. V was clipped by 1 base and J by 2 bases; unmatched bases: 5. This CDR3 region has 16 residues. This record comes from a study of T cell changes during pregnancy in multiple sclerosis. Produced via immunoSEQ multiplex PCR; TCRdb's table is partial and in-frame only. The sample records approximately 65,000 clones, approximately 90% being singletons. The chain employs TRBV7-6 and TRBJ2-5; 9 bases agree with TRBD2. The sequence came from a female donor with multiple sclerosis, enrolled in a pregnancy study. This material consisted of CD4+ T cells from peripheral blood mononuclear cells, taken in the first trimester of pregnancy. The CDR3 coding sequence is TGTGCCAGCAGCTTAGGACCTAGCGGGGCTCAAGAGACCCAGTACTTC. Translated: CASSLGPSGAQETQYF.